A selection of T cell receptor beta chains follows, all from one sample in a study of naive and memory T cell subsets. MiXCR, applied by TCRdb to the UMI-ligation and nested PCR reads, yields one record per CDR3 protein. The data show approximately 140,000 distinct CDR3 sequences, about 20% seen once. The sample taken for sequencing was naive CD8+ T cells from blood. These receptors all stem from a human donor in good health. CDR3s include the opening cysteine and the closing phenylalanine or tryptophan.

cdr3_aa v_call cdr3_length
CSARDPGPTHNEQFF TRBV20-1 15
CASNIGTANTGELFF TRBV6-2/TRBV6-3 15
CAWNTVAGAPWEQYF TRBV30 15
CATSRDSGETTYTQYF TRBV15 16
CSVSFSGNTIYF TRBV29-1 12
CASSQGLAGSYEQYF TRBV4-1 15
CASSVDPESDTQYF TRBV9 14
CASSSDYEQYF TRBV7-9 11
CASSLETQPTTDTQYF TRBV5-4 16
CAWSVITGAEAFF TRBV30 13
CASSPSWGGQMNTEAFF TRBV28 17
CASSLAQVYTF TRBV7-9 11
CASSLAGTSPLGGYTF TRBV7-8 16
CASSFLPGTSYEQYF TRBV28 15
CATQPGQGIDEAFF TRBV28 14
CASRIANSREQFF TRBV6-2/TRBV6-3 13
CASSQRSASGRTDTQYF TRBV4-1 17
CASRSSGESSYNEQFF TRBV28 16
CASSQDDRTGPANTIYF TRBV4-3 17
CSVEDPDRAVGDTQYF TRBV29-1 16
CASSRISGEDEQYF TRBV4-1 14
CASSFPMAGTKSYEQYF TRBV28 17
CASSLEPALSTEAFF TRBV7-2 15
CASSYSTGDSYNEQFF TRBV11-1 16
CASSLVSYEQYF TRBV5-1 12
CSALAEPTDTQYF TRBV20-1 13
CASSSSETVAYEQYF TRBV28 15
CASSGQGLYEQYF TRBV2 13
CASSPGDSNQPQHF TRBV28 14
CASSLALGVLGQETQYF TRBV7-2 17
CASSFARGVNEQYF TRBV13 14
CAWSVSPGTEAFF TRBV30 13
CATSSPPGQGLYEQFF TRBV15 16
CASTHSGSGTDTQYF TRBV3-2 15
CSARLAGRYEQYF TRBV29-1 13
CASRTHGGNQPQHF TRBV28 14
CSAGQGYYEQYF TRBV29-1 12
CASSLGGGYYNEQFF TRBV7-2 15
CASSSVRDMRTYNEQFF TRBV28 17
CASSFGLARADTQYF TRBV28 15
CASSFATNYGYTF TRBV28 13